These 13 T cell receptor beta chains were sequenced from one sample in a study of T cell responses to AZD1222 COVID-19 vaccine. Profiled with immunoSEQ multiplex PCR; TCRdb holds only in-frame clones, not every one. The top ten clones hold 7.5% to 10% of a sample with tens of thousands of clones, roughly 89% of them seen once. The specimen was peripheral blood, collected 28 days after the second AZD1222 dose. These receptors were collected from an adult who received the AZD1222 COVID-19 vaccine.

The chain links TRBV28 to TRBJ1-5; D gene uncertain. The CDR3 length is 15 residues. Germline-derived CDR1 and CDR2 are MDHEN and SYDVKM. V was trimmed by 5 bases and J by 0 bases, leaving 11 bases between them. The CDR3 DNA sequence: TGTGCCAGCAGTCCCGACACCTATAGCAATCAGCCCCAGCATTTT. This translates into CASSPDTYSNQPQHF.

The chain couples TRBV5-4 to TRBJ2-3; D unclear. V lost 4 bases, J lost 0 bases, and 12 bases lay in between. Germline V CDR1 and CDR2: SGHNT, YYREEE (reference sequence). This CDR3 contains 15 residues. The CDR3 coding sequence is TGTGCCAGCAGCACCCAGGCCTCTAGCACAGATACGCAGTATTTT. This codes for CASSTQASSTDTQYF.

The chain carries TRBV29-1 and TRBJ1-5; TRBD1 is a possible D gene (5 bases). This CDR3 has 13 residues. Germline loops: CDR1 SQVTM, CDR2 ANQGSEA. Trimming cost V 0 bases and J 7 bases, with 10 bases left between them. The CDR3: CSVEDRAGQPQHF. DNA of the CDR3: TGCAGCGTTGAAGACAGGGCTGGCCAGCCCCAGCATTTT.

CDR3 coding DNA: TGTGCCAGCAGCTTGGGGGTGAGGGGTGACTATGGCTACACCTTC. Translated, it gives CASSLGVRGDYGYTF. The chain is built from TRBV7-2 and TRBJ1-2; maybe TRBD1 (5 bases). V dropped 3 bases and J dropped 3 bases, with 14 bases sitting between them. The length of the CDR3 is 15 residues. Germline CDR1 SGHTA, CDR2 FQGNSA.

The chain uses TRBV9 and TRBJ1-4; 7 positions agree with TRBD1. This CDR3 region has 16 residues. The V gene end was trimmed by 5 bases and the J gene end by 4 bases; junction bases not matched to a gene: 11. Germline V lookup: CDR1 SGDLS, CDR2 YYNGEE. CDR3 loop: CASSRTGDSYNEKLFF. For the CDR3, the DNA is TGTGCCAGCAGTCGCACTGGGGACAGTTATAATGAAAAACTGTTTTTT.

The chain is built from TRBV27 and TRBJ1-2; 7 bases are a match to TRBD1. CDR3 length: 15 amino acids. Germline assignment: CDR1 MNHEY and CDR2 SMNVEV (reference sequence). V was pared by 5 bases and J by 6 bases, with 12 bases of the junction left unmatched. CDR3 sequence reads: CASSPRRGGLDGYTF. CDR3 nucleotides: TGTGCCAGCAGTCCCCGAAGAGGGGGCCTTGATGGCTACACCTTC.

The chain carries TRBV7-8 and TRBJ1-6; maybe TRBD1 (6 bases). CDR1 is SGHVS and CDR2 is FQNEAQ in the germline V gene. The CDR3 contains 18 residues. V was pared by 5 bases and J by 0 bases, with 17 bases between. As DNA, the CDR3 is TGTGCCAGCAGCGAGAGACAGGTTGAAAGCTCCTATAATTCACCCCTCCACTTT. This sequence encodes CASSERQVESSYNSPLHF.

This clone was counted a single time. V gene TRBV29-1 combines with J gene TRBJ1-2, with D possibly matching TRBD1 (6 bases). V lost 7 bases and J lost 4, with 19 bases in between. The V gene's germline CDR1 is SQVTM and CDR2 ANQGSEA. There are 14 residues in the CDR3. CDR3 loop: CSADSGVVGYGYTF. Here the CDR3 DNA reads TGCAGCGCCGATTCAGGGGTTGTTGGCTATGGCTACACCTTC.

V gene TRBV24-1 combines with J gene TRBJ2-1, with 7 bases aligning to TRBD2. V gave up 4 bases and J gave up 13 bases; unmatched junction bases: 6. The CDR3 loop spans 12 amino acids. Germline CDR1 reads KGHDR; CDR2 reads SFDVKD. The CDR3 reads CATSDWGGIQFF. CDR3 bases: TGTGCCACCAGTGACTGGGGGGGTATACAGTTCTTC.

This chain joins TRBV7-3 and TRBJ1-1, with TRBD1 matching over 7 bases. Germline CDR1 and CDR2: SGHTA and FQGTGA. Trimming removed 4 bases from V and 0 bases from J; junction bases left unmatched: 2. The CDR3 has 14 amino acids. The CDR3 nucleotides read TGTGCCAGCAGCTCCAGGGGGTTGAACACTGAAGCTTTCTTT. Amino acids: CASSSRGLNTEAFF. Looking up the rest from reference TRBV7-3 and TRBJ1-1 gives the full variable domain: GAGVSQTPSNKVTEKGKYVELRCDPISGHTALYWYRQSLGQGPEFLIYFQGTGAADDSGLPNDRFFAVRPEGSVSTLKIQRTERGDSAVYLCASSSRGLNTEAFFGQGTRLTVV.

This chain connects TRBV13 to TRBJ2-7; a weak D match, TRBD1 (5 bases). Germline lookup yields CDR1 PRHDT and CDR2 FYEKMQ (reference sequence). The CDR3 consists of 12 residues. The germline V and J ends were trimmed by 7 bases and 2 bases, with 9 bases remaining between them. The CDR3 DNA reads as TGTGCCAGCAAGGGGCACACCTACGAGCAGTACTTC. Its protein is CASKGHTYEQYF.

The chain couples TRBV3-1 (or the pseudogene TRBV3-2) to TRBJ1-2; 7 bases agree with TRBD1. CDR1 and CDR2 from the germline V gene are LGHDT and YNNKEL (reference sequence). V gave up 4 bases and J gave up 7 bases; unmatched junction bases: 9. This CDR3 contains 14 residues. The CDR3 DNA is TGTGCCAGCAGCCTCCGACAGGGAGAAGGTGGCTACACCTTC. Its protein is CASSLRQGEGGYTF.

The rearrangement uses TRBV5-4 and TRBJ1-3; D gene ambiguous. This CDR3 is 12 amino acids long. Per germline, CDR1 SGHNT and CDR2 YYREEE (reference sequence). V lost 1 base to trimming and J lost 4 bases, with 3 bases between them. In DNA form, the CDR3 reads TGTGCCAGCAGCTTGAGGGGAAACACCATATATTTT. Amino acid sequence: CASSLRGNTIYF.